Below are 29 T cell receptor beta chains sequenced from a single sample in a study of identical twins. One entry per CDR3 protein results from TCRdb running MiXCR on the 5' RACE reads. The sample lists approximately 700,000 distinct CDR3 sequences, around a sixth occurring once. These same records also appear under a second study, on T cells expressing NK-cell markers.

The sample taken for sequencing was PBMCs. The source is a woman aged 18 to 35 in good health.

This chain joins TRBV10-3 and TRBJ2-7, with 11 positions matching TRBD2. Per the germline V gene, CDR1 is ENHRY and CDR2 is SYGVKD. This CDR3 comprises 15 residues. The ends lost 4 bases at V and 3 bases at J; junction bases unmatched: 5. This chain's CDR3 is CAISAGLAGYYEQYF. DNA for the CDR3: TGTGCCATCAGTGCCGGACTAGCGGGCTACTACGAGCAGTACTTC.

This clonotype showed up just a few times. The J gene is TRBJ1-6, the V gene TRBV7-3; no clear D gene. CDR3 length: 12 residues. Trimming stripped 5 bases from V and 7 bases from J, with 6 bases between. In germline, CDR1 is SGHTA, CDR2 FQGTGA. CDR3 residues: CASSDGNSPLHF. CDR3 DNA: TGTGCCAGCAGCGACGGGAATTCACCCCTCCACTTT.

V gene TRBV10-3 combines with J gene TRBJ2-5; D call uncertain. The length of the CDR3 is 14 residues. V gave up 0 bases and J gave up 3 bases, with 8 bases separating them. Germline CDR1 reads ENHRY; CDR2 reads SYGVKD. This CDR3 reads CAISESTDEETQYF. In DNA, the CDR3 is TGTGCCATCAGTGAGTCGACGGACGAAGAGACCCAGTACTTC.

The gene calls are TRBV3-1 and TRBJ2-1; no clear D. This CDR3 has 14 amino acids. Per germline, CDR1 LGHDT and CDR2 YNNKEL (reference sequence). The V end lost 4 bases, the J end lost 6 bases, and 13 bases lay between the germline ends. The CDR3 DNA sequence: TGTGCCAGCAGCCTCCACTCACATCCCAATGAGCAGTTCTTC. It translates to CASSLHSHPNEQFF.

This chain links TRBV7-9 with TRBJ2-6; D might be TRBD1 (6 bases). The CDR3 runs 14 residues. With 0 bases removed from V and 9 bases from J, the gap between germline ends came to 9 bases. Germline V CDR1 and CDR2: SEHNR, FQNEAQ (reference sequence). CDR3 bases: TGTGCCAGCAGCTTAGCGGGACACGGCAACGTCCTGACTTTC. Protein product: CASSLAGHGNVLTF.

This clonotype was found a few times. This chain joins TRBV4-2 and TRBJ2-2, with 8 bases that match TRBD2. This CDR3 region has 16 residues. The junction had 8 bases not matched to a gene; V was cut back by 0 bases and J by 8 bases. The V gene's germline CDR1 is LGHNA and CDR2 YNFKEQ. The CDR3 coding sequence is TGTGCCAGCAGCCAAGATCCGGGACTAGAGAGGGGGGAGCTGTTTTTT. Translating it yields CASSQDPGLERGELFF.

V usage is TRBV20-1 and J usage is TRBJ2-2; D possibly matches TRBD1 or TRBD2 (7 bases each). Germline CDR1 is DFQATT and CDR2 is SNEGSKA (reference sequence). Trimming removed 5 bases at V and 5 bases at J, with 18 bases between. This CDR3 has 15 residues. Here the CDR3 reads CSAQPRQGGTGELFF. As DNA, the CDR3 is TGCAGTGCTCAACCCCGACAGGGAGGGACCGGGGAGCTGTTTTTT.

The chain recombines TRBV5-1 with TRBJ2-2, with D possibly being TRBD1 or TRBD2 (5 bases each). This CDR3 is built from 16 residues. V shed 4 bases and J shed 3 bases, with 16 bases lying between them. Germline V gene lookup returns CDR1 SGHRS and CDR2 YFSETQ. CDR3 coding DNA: TGCGCCAGCAGCCCAAGGACCGGGACGGACACCGGGGAGCTGTTTTTT. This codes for CASSPRTGTDTGELFF.

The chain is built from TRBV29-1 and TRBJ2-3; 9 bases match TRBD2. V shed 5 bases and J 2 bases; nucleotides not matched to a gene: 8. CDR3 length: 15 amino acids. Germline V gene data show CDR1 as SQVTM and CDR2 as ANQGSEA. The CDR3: CSVMGLAGPTDTQYF. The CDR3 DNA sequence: TGCAGCGTTATGGGGCTAGCGGGGCCCACAGATACGCAGTATTTT.

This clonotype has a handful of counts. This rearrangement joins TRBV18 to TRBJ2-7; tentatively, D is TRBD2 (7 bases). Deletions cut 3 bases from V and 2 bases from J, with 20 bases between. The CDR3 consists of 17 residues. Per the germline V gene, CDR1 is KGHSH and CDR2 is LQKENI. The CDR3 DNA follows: TGTGCCAGCTCACCCAACATAGGGGCGGGGGACACCTACGAGCAGTACTTC. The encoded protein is CASSPNIGAGDTYEQYF.

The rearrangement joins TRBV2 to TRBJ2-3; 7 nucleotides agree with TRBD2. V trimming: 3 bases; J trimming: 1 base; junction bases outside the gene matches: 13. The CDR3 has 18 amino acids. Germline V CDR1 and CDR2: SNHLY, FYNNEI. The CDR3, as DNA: TGTGCCAGCAGTGAGGGGGTTGACGCGGGAGCGCGCACAGATACGCAGTATTTT. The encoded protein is CASSEGVDAGARTDTQYF.

CDR3 bases: TGTGCCAGCAGTTTTCGGCAGGCTACCTACGAGCAGTACTTC. Protein product: CASSFRQATYEQYF. The rearrangement joins TRBV12-3 or TRBV12-4 to TRBJ2-7; D gene uncertain. This CDR3 has 14 amino acids. Trimming removed 3 bases from V and 2 bases from J, with 11 bases in between.

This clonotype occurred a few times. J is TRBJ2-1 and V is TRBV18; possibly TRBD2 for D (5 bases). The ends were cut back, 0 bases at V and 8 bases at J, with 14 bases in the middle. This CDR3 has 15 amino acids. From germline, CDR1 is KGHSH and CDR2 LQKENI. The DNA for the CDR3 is TGTGCCAGCTCACCACCGTCGGTCGGGGATGATGAGCAGTTCTTC. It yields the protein CASSPPSVGDDEQFF.

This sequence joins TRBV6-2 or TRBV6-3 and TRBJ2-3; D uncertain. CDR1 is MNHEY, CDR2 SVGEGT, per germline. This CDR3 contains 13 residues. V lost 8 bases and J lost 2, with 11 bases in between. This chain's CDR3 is CASGSTITDTQYF. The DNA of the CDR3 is TGTGCCAGCGGTAGTACCATCACAGATACGCAGTATTTT.

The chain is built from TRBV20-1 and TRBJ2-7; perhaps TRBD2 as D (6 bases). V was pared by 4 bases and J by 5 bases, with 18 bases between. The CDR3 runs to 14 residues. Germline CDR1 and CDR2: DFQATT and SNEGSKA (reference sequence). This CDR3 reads CSATQFGGWNEQYF. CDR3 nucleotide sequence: TGCAGTGCTACTCAATTCGGAGGGTGGAACGAGCAGTACTTC.

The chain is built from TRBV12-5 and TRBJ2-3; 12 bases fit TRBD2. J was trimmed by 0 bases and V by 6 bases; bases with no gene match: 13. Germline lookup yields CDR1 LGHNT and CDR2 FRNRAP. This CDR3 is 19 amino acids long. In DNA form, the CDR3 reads TGTGCTAGTGGGCCTCCCTTTCCCGGGACTAGCGGGAGCACAGATACGCAGTATTTT. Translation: CASGPPFPGTSGSTDTQYF.

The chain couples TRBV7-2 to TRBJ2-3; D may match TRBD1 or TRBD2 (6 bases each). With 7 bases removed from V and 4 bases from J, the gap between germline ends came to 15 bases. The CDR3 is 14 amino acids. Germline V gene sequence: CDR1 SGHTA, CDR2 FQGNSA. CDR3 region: CASIVGGGADTQYF. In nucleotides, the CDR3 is TGTGCCAGCATCGTCGGGGGCGGGGCAGATACGCAGTATTTT.

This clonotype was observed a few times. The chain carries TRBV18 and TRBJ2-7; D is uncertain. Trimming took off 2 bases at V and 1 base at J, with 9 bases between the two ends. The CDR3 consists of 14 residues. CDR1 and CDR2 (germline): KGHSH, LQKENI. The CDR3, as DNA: TGTGCCAGCTCACCATCGCGGCAGTCCTACGAGCAGTACTTC. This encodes CASSPSRQSYEQYF.

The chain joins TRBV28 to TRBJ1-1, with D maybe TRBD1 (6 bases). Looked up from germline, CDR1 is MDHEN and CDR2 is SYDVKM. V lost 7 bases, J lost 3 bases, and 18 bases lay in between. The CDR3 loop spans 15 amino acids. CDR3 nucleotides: TGTGCCAGCACCTCTTTTGGGGGCCGGGACACTGAAGCTTTCTTT. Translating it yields CASTSFGGRDTEAFF.

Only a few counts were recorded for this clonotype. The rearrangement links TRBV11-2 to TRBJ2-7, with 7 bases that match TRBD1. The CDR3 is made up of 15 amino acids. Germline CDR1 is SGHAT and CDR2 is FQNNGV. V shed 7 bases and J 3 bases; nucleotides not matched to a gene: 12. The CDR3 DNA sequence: TGTGCCAGCATCCAAACCCGGGACAGTCACTACGAGCAGTACTTC. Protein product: CASIQTRDSHYEQYF.

CDR3 coding DNA: TGTGCCAGCAGCCTAACGGACAGGAGCTATGGCTACACCTTC. Protein product: CASSLTDRSYGYTF. The gene calls are TRBV7-9 and TRBJ1-2; 7 bases agree with TRBD1. Per the germline V gene, CDR1 is SEHNR and CDR2 is FQNEAQ (reference sequence). The CDR3 covers 14 residues. The ends lost 5 bases at V and 4 bases at J; junction bases unmatched: 7.

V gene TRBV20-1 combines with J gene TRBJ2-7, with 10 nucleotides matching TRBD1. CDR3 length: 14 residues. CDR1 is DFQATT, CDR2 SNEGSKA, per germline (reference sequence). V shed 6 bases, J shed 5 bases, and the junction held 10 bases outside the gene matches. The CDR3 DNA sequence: TGCAGTGCCCTCGACCCCGGGACAGGGGACGAGCAGTACTTC. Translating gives CSALDPGTGDEQYF.

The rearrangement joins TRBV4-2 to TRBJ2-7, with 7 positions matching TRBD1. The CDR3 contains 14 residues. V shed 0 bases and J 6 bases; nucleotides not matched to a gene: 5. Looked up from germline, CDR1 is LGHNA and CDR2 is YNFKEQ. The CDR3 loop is CASSQDSRDSEQYF. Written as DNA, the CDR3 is TGTGCCAGCAGCCAAGACTCCCGGGACAGCGAGCAGTACTTC.

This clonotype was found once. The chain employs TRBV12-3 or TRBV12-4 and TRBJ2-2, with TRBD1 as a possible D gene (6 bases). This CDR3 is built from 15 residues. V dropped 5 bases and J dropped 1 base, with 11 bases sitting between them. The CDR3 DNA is TGTGCCAGCAGTCCGGGGACAAAGAACACCGGGGAGCTGTTTTTT. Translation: CASSPGTKNTGELFF.

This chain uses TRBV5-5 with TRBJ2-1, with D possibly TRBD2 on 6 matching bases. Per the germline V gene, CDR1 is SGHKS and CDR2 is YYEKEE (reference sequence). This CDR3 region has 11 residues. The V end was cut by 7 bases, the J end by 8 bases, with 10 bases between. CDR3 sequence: CASLGGDEQFF. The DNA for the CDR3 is TGTGCCAGCTTAGGCGGGGATGAGCAGTTCTTC.

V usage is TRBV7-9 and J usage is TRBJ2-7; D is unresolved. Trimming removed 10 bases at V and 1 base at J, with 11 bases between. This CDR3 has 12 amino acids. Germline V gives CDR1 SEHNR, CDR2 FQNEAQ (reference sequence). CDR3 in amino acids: CATAFVSYEQYF. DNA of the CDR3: TGTGCCACCGCCTTTGTATCCTACGAGCAGTACTTC.

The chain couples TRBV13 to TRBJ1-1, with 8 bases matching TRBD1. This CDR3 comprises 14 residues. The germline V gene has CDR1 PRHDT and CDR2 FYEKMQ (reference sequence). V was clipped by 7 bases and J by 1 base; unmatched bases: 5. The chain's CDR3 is CASTLGTGNTEAFF. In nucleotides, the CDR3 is TGTGCCAGCACCTTGGGGACAGGGAACACTGAAGCTTTCTTT.

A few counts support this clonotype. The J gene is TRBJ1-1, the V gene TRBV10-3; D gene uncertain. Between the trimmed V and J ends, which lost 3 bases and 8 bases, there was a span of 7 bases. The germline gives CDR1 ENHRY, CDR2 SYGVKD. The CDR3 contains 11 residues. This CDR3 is CAISDLGEAFF. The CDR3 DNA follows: TGTGCCATCAGTGATTTAGGGGAAGCTTTCTTT.

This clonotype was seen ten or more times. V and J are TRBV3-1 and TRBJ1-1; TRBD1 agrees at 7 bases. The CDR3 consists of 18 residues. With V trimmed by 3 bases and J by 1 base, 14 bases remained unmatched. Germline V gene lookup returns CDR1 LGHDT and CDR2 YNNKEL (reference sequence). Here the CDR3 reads CASSHEARRDRKNTEAFF. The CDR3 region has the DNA TGTGCCAGCAGCCATGAAGCCCGAAGGGACAGAAAGAACACTGAAGCTTTCTTT.